These 23 T cell receptor beta chains were sequenced from one sample in a study of shared clonotypes between healthy human individuals. The repertoire was sequenced with immunoSEQ multiplex PCR; TCRdb's copy has only in-frame clones and lacks some. Of roughly 2.6 million clones listed, roughly 92% are singletons. The source material was naive CD4+ T cells sorted from blood. The subset was: CD45RA+ positively selected. The receptors here all came from a man aged 18 to 29 in good health.

The chain has TRBV7-2 and TRBJ2-1, with D maybe TRBD2 (5 bases). Germline V lookup: CDR1 SGHTA, CDR2 FQGNSA. Trimming took 5 bases from V and 4 from J, leaving 9 bases between them. This CDR3 contains 13 residues. Here the CDR3 reads CASSPWTYNEQFF. The CDR3 DNA sequence: TGTGCCAGCAGCCCCTGGACTTACAATGAGCAGTTCTTC.

The gene calls are TRBV5-6 and TRBJ2-5; maybe TRBD2 (5 bases). The tail of the sequence fits TRBJ2-7 better, so the J call may be wrong. Germline values: CDR1 SGHDT, CDR2 YYEEEE. This CDR3 has 17 amino acids. The CDR3: CASSFGTSAMGSYEQYF. Written as DNA, the CDR3 is TGTGCCAGCAGCTTCGGTACTAGTGCCATGGGCTCCTACGAGCAGTACTTC.

For the CDR3, the DNA is TGTGCCAGCAGTGCCCCGGGACAGGGGTTCTACGAGCAGTACTTC. This gives the protein CASSAPGQGFYEQYF. The V call is TRBV27, the J call TRBJ2-7; 10 bases fit TRBD1. J gave up 3 bases and V 5 bases, and 7 bases lay outside the gene matches. CDR3 length: 15 residues. Per germline, CDR1 MNHEY and CDR2 SMNVEV (reference sequence).

CDR3 DNA: TGTGCCAGCAGTACTTCACTCGCAGATACGCAGTATTTT. It is translated as CASSTSLADTQYF. V and J are TRBV6-4 and TRBJ2-3, with D hard to call. Deletions cut 5 bases from V and 4 bases from J, with 10 bases between. The CDR3 runs 13 residues. The germline gives CDR1 MRHNA, CDR2 SNTAGT.

V gene TRBV5-1 combines with J gene TRBJ2-7; D assignment may be TRBD1 or TRBD2 (7 bases each). The ends were cut back, 0 bases at V and 4 bases at J, with 38 bases in the middle. CDR1 and CDR2 (germline): SGHRS, YFSETQ. This CDR3 has 23 amino acids. The CDR3 reads CASSLVFSSPTTGVPSRGYEQYF. The DNA for the CDR3 is TGCGCCAGCAGCTTGGTGTTTTCCTCCCCAACTACAGGGGTCCCTTCGCGGGGGTACGAGCAGTACTTC.

The chain couples TRBV5-6 to TRBJ2-7, with 7 bases lining up with TRBD1. The CDR3 extends over 17 amino acids. The V segment lost 3 bases and the J segment 4 bases; nucleotides outside the gene matches: 16. The germline CDR1 and CDR2 sequences are SGHDT and YYEEEE. CDR3 nucleotides: TGTGCCAGCAGCTCGATCCACGCCGGGACAGATCTTTACGAGCAGTACTTC. This codes for CASSSIHAGTDLYEQYF.

In the case of this clone: This same CDR3 is encoded by further DNA sequences in the sample. V usage is TRBV7-9 and J usage is TRBJ2-7; D possibly uses TRBD1 or TRBD2 (5 bases each). This CDR3 is built from 13 residues. V shed 3 bases and J shed 1 base, with 7 bases lying between them. Germline CDR1 SEHNR, CDR2 FQNEAQ (reference sequence). The DNA of the CDR3 is TGTGCCAGCAGCTTGGGGGATTCCTACGAGCAGTACTTC. The encoded protein is CASSLGDSYEQYF. The full variable domain, its missing parts supplied by reference TRBV7-9 and TRBJ2-7, is DTGVSQNPRHKITKRGQNVTFRCDPISEHNRLYWYRQTLGQGPEFLTYFQNEAQLEKSRLLSDRFSAERPKGSFSTLEIQRTEQGDSAMYLCASSLGDSYEQYFGPGTRLTVT.

A note on this clone: The sample holds other DNA sequences that translate to the same CDR3. This sequence joins TRBV18 and TRBJ1-2; D is possibly TRBD1 (5 bases). Germline CDR1 reads KGHSH; CDR2 reads LQKENI. The V gene lost 6 bases and the J gene lost 2 bases, with 10 bases spanning the gap. This CDR3 has 13 residues. CDR3 in amino acids: CASSPTENYGYTF. In DNA form, the CDR3 reads TGTGCCAGCTCCCCGACAGAGAACTATGGCTACACCTTC.

The gene calls are TRBV11-2 and TRBJ1-1; 7 bases agree with TRBD1. Looked up from germline, CDR1 is SGHAT and CDR2 is FQNNGV. CDR3 length: 11 amino acids. V shed 2 bases and J 11 bases; nucleotides not matched to a gene: 2. The CDR3 loop reads CASSLQGGAFF. The CDR3 coding sequence is TGTGCCAGCAGCTTACAGGGGGGTGCTTTCTTT.

This chain uses TRBV30 with TRBJ2-7, with D maybe TRBD1 (6 bases). Germline V gene lookup returns CDR1 GTSNPN and CDR2 SVGIG (reference sequence). The V end was cut by 3 bases, the J end by 8 bases, with 17 bases between. This CDR3 is built from 13 residues. The CDR3, as DNA: TGTGCCTGGAGCGTGGGACACCCAAACCAGCAGTACTTC. It is translated as CAWSVGHPNQQYF.

In DNA, the CDR3 is TGTGCCTGGAGTGTGGCAACGGGGAACTATGGCTACACCTTC. The encoded protein is CAWSVATGNYGYTF. The chain has TRBV30 and TRBJ1-2; D is unresolved. The CDR3 extends over 14 amino acids. V was trimmed by 0 bases and J by 2 bases, leaving 10 bases between them. The germline CDR1 and CDR2 sequences are GTSNPN and SVGIG (reference sequence). The full variable domain, completed using reference TRBV30 and TRBJ1-2, is SQTIHQWPATLVQPVGSPLSLECTVEGTSNPNLYWYRQAAGRGLQLLFYSVGIGQISSEVPQNLSASRPQDRQFILSSKKLLLSDSGFYLCAWSVATGNYGYTFGSGTRLTVV.

This clone has a handful of counts. The sample carries other DNA sequences with the same CDR3. This chain uses TRBV7-9 with TRBJ2-3; D remains unclear. The CDR3 has 12 residues. Germline CDR1 reads SEHNR; CDR2 reads FQNEAQ (reference sequence). V lost 4 bases and J lost 0, with 2 bases in between. The CDR3 protein is CASSSSTDTQYF. The CDR3 coding sequence is TGTGCCAGCAGCTCTAGCACAGATACGCAGTATTTT.

The CDR3 DNA reads TGTGCCAGCAGCCAAGAAGGACAGGGGGAGGGAGAGACCCAGTACTTC. As protein: CASSQEGQGEGETQYF. The V call is TRBV4-2, the J call TRBJ2-5; TRBD1 agrees at 10 bases. CDR1 LGHNA and CDR2 YNFKEQ come from the germline V gene. The CDR3 loop spans 16 amino acids. Trimming took 0 bases from V and 4 from J; bases not matched to a gene: 5.

V usage is TRBV5-4 and J usage is TRBJ1-1; D is unclear. Germline CDR1 is SGHNT and CDR2 is YYREEE (reference sequence). CDR3 length: 12 amino acids. Trimming pared 7 bases from V and 0 bases from J, leaving 7 bases between. The CDR3 region has the DNA TGTGCCAGCGGGCCGCTGAACACTGAAGCTTTCTTT. The encoded protein is CASGPLNTEAFF.

CDR3 in amino acids: CASSLANTEAFF. The DNA for the CDR3 is TGTGCCAGCAGCCTCGCCAACACTGAAGCTTTCTTT. The chain couples TRBV28 to TRBJ1-1; D not certain. CDR3 size: 12 residues. Per germline, CDR1 MDHEN and CDR2 SYDVKM. Trimming removed 6 bases at V and 2 bases at J, with 7 bases between.

The chain is built from TRBV28 and TRBJ1-1; weak D call: TRBD1 (6 bases). V was shortened by 7 bases and J by 3 bases, with 15 bases between the two germline ends. This CDR3 contains 14 residues. CDR1 is MDHEN and CDR2 is SYDVKM in the germline V gene. As DNA, the CDR3 is TGTGCCAGCACACCCGAGGGGGGCTACACTGAAGCTTTCTTT. Protein sequence: CASTPEGGYTEAFF.

For this clone: Other DNA sequences in this specimen translate into the identical CDR3. The chain's CDR3 is CSVLGTSGRADTQYF. The CDR3 DNA sequence: TGCAGCGTGCTCGGAACTAGCGGGAGGGCAGATACGCAGTATTTT. The chain joins TRBV29-1 to TRBJ2-3; 13 bases fit TRBD2. The V and J ends lost 6 bases and 4 bases, in that order; junction bases with no gene match: 7. The CDR3 is made up of 15 amino acids. The germline gives CDR1 SQVTM, CDR2 ANQGSEA.

The rearrangement uses TRBV10-3 and TRBJ1-5; weak D call: TRBD1 (6 bases). The CDR3 has 13 residues. V gave up 7 bases and J gave up 3 bases, with 10 bases separating them. CDR1 is ENHRY and CDR2 is SYGVKD in the germline V gene. The CDR3 DNA is TGTGCCATCAATGGACAGTCCAATCAGCCCCAGCATTTT. Protein product: CAINGQSNQPQHF.

V is TRBV7-9 and J is TRBJ2-1; TRBD1 matches at 10 bases. Germline loops: CDR1 SEHNR, CDR2 FQNEAQ (reference sequence). The CDR3 length is 17 residues. The ends lost 5 bases at V and 0 bases at J; junction bases unmatched: 7. The CDR3 reads CASSQPGQGSSYNEQFF. The CDR3 DNA is TGTGCCAGCAGCCAGCCGGGACAGGGGAGCTCCTACAATGAGCAGTTCTTC.

The CDR3 protein is CASSVGRGPLSIPIYF. Written as DNA, the CDR3 is TGTGCCAGCAGCGTGGGCAGGGGGCCTCTCTCGATCCCCATATATTTT. The rearrangement joins TRBV9 to TRBJ1-3; 8 bases map to TRBD1. The germline gives CDR1 SGDLS, CDR2 YYNGEE. J lost 11 bases, V lost 2 bases, and 15 bases had no gene match. The CDR3 sequence is 16 residues long.

The chain combines TRBV6-4 with TRBJ2-1; TRBD2 matches 9 bases. The CDR3 is 17 amino acids. After removal of 3 bases from V and 0 bases from J, the junction contained 6 bases not matched to a gene. The germline gives CDR1 MRHNA, CDR2 SNTAGT. The CDR3 sequence is CASSELAGTSSYNEQFF. The CDR3 nucleotides read TGTGCCAGCAGTGAACTAGCGGGCACGAGCTCCTACAATGAGCAGTTCTTC.

This chain connects TRBV10-3 to TRBJ2-3; TRBD1 aligns across 9 bases. The CDR3 has 16 residues. The V segment lost 2 bases and the J segment 3 bases; nucleotides outside the gene matches: 6. The germline V gene encodes CDR1 ENHRY and CDR2 SYGVKD. The CDR3 is CAISEKQGAYTDTQYF. The DNA for the CDR3 is TGTGCCATCAGTGAGAAACAGGGGGCCTATACAGATACGCAGTATTTT.

The V and J genes are TRBV5-1 and TRBJ2-2; 10 bases line up with TRBD2. CDR1 is SGHRS and CDR2 is YFSETQ in the germline V gene. V lost 1 base and J lost 6; bases outside the gene matches: 9. The CDR3 runs 17 residues. CDR3 DNA: TGCGCCAGCAGCTTGTCTAGCGGGGGAAATGTGGCCGGGGAGCTGTTTTTT. Translation gives CASSLSSGGNVAGELFF. The full variable domain, with the rest looked up from reference TRBV5-1 and TRBJ2-2, is KAGVTQTPRYLIKTRGQQVTLSCSPISGHRSVSWYQQTPGQGLQFLFEYFSETQRNKGNFPGRFSGRQFSNSRSEMNVSTLELGDSALYLCASSLSSGGNVAGELFFGEGSRLTVL.